This T cell receptor (beta chain) was captured in a study of blood T cell repertoires in COVID-19. Clones were read by immunoSEQ multiplex PCR, and TCRdb kept only the in-frame ones, dropping some. The table lists 220,000 or so clones, about 82% of them singletons. CDR1 is MNHEY, CDR2 SVGAGI, per germline. V gave up 4 bases and J gave up 7 bases; unmatched junction bases: 13. The CDR3 has 16 residues. This receptor was taken from a woman aged 50 to 60 who had recovered from COVID-19. The sequenced material came from PBMCs or T cells enriched from blood (not recorded which). This chain joins TRBV6-5 and TRBJ2-5; 9 bases line up with TRBD1. This CDR3 reads CASSSEIDRGIRTQYF. DNA for the CDR3: TGTGCCAGCAGTTCAGAGATAGACAGGGGGATTAGGACCCAGTACTTC.